Listed here is a single TCR beta chain. Its antigen is still unknown. This entry is derived from a study of a mutant IDH1 vaccine in newly diagnosed glioma. Time point indicated: week 23, last vaccination. A single vaccine dose contained 300 ug of mutant IDH1 20-mer peptide, and topical imiquimod was used with it. CDR1 MNHEY and CDR2 SMNVEV come from the germline V gene (reference sequence). Between the trimmed V and J ends, which lost 5 bases and 0 bases, there was a span of 14 bases. CDR3 length: 15 amino acids. The table came from immunoSEQ multiplex PCR; TCRdb's copy has only in-frame clones and leaves some out. Of approximately 81,000 clones listed, 85% were seen once; the top ten hold 2% to 2.5%.

This TCR was sampled from a man under 40 with glioma. Some clones in this sample may be carry-over from other donors' samples. Material: PBMCs, obtained from a glioma patient whose treatment included an IDH1 peptide vaccine. The rearrangement uses TRBV27 and TRBJ2-7; D assignment may be TRBD1 or TRBD2 (5 bases each). CDR3 amino acids: CASSPSGGSSYEQYF. Here the CDR3 DNA reads TGTGCCAGCAGTCCATCTGGGGGTAGCTCCTACGAGCAGTACTTC.